A selection of T cell receptor beta chains follows, all from one sample in a study of T-cell reconstitution after alpha-beta-depleted transplantation in children. One entry per CDR3 protein, called by TCRdb with MiXCR from the PCR reads. The sample yields roughly 500,000 distinct CDR3 sequences, approximately 32% seen once. Sequencing was performed on PBMCs from the stem cell graft donor, taken from the stem cell graft. These receptors came from a human donor who donated a stem cell graft to a child with aplastic anemia. The CDR3 runs from the conserved cysteine through the conserved F or W. A D gene is named only where the DNA matches it firmly. Some rows have no size entry. The others give once, few or many, or a class for an expanded clone.

J,V,D,size,DNA,CDR3
TRBJ2-7,TRBV28,TRBD1,few,TGTGCCAGCAGTTCACAGGGGCACGAGCAGTACTTC,CASSSQGHEQYF
TRBJ1-5,TRBV15,TRBD1,NA,TGTGCCACCAGCGGGAGGAAGGGACAGCGCAATCAGCCCCAGCATTTT,CATSGRKGQRNQPQHF
TRBJ2-1,TRBV29-1,NA,few,TGCAGCGTTGAAGATTTAAGCGATGAGCAGTTCTTC,CSVEDLSDEQFF
TRBJ2-3,TRBV4-3,NA,NA,TGCGCCAGCAGCCAAGATCGGGCGGTGGCGCAGTATTTT,CASSQDRAVAQYF
TRBJ2-1,TRBV12-3/TRBV12-4,TRBD2,NA,TGTGCCAGCAGGGTCACCGGGACTAGCGGTCAGAATGAGCAGTTCTTC,CASRVTGTSGQNEQFF
TRBJ2-1,TRBV20-1,NA,few,TGCAGTGCTAGAGATTCCGTTAAAGGCACAGATGAGCAGTTCTTC,CSARDSVKGTDEQFF
TRBJ2-1,TRBV7-2,NA,few,TGTGCCAGCAGTTTCCAGGGTCCCATTAACAATGAGCAGTTCTTC,CASSFQGPINNEQFF
TRBJ2-1,TRBV25-1,NA,NA,TGTGCCAGCAGTGAGGGACGTGAGCAGTTCTTC,CASSEGREQFF
TRBJ2-1,TRBV5-1,TRBD2,NA,TGCGCCAGCAGCACCGGGACTAGCGGGACGGATGAGCAGTTCTTC,CASSTGTSGTDEQFF
TRBJ1-1,TRBV5-5,TRBD1,few,TGTGCCAGCAGCTTTCCGACAGGGGGGCGTAACACTGAAGCTTTCTTT,CASSFPTGGRNTEAFF
TRBJ2-3,TRBV30,TRBD2,NA,TGTGCCCGGAGCAGCGGGAGGGGGGCAGATACGCAGTATTTT,CARSSGRGADTQYF
TRBJ2-5,TRBV13,NA,NA,TGTGCCAGCAGCTCTTGGGGAAAGCAAGAGACCCAGTACTTC,CASSSWGKQETQYF
TRBJ1-5,TRBV6-5,NA,NA,TGTGCCAGCAGTTACTACCGGGACGGTAACAATCAGCCCCAGCATTTT,CASSYYRDGNNQPQHF